This TCR beta chain originates from a study of CD8 T cells in Susac syndrome. An input of about 0.45 to 1 ug of RNA was subjected to reverse transcription using random hexamers. TCRdb ran MiXCR on the immunoSEQ multiplex PCR reads and lists one entry per CDR3 protein. Found here are approximately 140,000 distinct CDR3 sequences, roughly 95% of them singletons; the top ten hold 0.11%. The trim removed 1 base at V and 9 bases at J, leaving 6 bases unmatched. This CDR3 region has 17 residues. Germline CDR1 reads LNHNV; CDR2 reads YYDKDF (reference sequence). The chain recombines TRBV15 with TRBJ2-1; TRBD2 matches at 16 bases. The TCR sequence derives from a human donor with multiple sclerosis. Sequences were obtained from CD4+ T cells from PBMCs. This CDR3 reads CATSRGGLAGGQVEQFF. The CDR3 nucleotides read TGTGCCACCAGCAGAGGGGGACTAGCGGGAGGGCAAGTTGAGCAGTTCTTC.